This paragraph reports one T cell receptor (beta chain). Only in-frame clones appear in the TCRdb table, and some are missing; sequencing was by immunoSEQ multiplex PCR. Among approximately 280,000 clones listed, around 87% were seen once. The sample belongs to a study of blood T cell repertoires in COVID-19. Trimming stripped 5 bases from V and 5 bases from J, with 13 bases between. CDR1 and CDR2 (germline): SGHAT, FQNNGV. The CDR3 loop spans 14 amino acids. This sequence was found in a woman between 25 and 40 years old who had recovered from COVID-19. The rearrangement uses TRBV11-2 and TRBJ2-1; unclear D gene. Sequenced sample: peripheral blood. CDR3 sequence (DNA): TGTGCCAGCAGCCCCCGCGGCTGGAACAATGAGCAGTTCTTC. Translated: CASSPRGWNNEQFF. Complete variable domain (other parts from reference TRBV11-2 and TRBJ2-1): EAGVAQSPRYKIIEKRQSVAFWCNPISGHATLYWYQQILGQGPKLLIQFQNNGVVDDSQLPKDRFSAERLKGVDSTLKIQPAKLEDSAVYLCASSPRGWNNEQFFGPGTRLTVL.